The clone carrying this T cell receptor beta chain has a handful of counts. Unique molecular identifiers were used to barcode this TCRbeta library. TCRdb independently ran MiXCR on the PCR reads; one entry per CDR3 protein. Seen here are roughly 490,000 distinct CDR3 sequences, roughly 11% observed once, and the top ten hold 12% to 15%. Looked up from germline, CDR1 is SGHTA and CDR2 is FQGNSA. The junction had 2 bases not matched to a gene; V was cut back by 4 bases and J by 5 bases. This CDR3 comprises 13 residues. The source of the sample is a study of T-cell reconstitution after alpha-beta-depleted transplantation in children.

J is TRBJ1-2 and V is TRBV7-2; 9 bases are a match to TRBD1. This receptor was taken from a female patient aged 2 to 10 who had a stem cell transplant for aplastic anemia, so the T cells may come from the graft donor. The sample consisted of PBMCs, mostly from graft donor cells, taken 180 days after TCRalphabeta/CD19-depleted stem cell transplant. CDR3 protein: CASSWDREYGYTF. The CDR3 bases are TGTGCCAGCAGCTGGGACAGGGAGTATGGCTACACCTTC.